This T cell receptor (beta chain) was recorded in a study of blood T cells in healthy people across ages. Through a sample-barcoded 5' primer and a J-beta primer mix, a second PCR was run for roughly 6 to 12 cycles. TCRdb fed the 5' RACE reads into MiXCR, producing one record per CDR3 protein. The repertoire holds 1.5 million to 2 million distinct CDR3 sequences, with roughly 52% as singletons. Study-level results: PBMC samples, being unsorted, prevented any conclusive comparison of naive and antigen-experienced cells.

CDR3 length: 14 residues. V dropped 5 bases and J dropped 5 bases, with 15 bases sitting between them. The V gene's germline CDR1 is LGHNA and CDR2 YSLEER. This clonotype was seen only a few times. Its cognate antigen is unknown. This chain uses TRBV4-3 with TRBJ1-2, with D possibly TRBD1 on 5 matching bases. This clonotype originated in a woman aged 40-49 years in good health. Sequenced material: blood. CDR3 nucleotides: TGCGCCAGCAGCGTGCAGGGCGGGGGTTATGGCTACACCTTC. Translation gives CASSVQGGGYGYTF.